This entry describes one T cell receptor beta chain. The antigen remains undetermined. The sample originates from a study of blood T cells in healthy people across ages. Study observations and caveats: Measured against age, TCR beta diversity per million T cells decreased in a roughly linear manner. Naive T cell percentage and TCR beta diversity correlated strongly.

Alongside a J-beta primer mix, a sample-barcoded 5' primer served in a second PCR lasting roughly 7 to 11 cycles. TCRdb passed the 5' RACE reads through MiXCR, listing each CDR3 protein once. The table lists under 700,000 distinct CDR3 sequences, less than 25% of them singletons. The same data also went into a second study, on T cells of mothers and their children. Turning to that study: The second PCR's M1S primer added sample barcodes and 2-4 random nucleotides.

This clonotype was obtained from a boy younger than 18 in good health. Sequences were obtained from blood.

CDR3 in DNA: TGTGCCAGTAAAACCGGGACAGCCTATGGCTACACCTTC. Translating gives CASKTGTAYGYTF. V and J are TRBV28 and TRBJ1-2; 7 positions agree with TRBD1. J gave up 4 bases and V 9 bases, and 8 bases lay outside the gene matches. This CDR3 comprises 13 residues. Germline CDR1 and CDR2: MDHEN and SYDVKM.